Shown below are 25 T cell receptor beta chains from a single sample sequenced in a study of T cell changes during pregnancy in multiple sclerosis. TCRdb's table, derived via immunoSEQ multiplex PCR, lists solely in-frame clones and lacks some. The sample consists of about 19,000 clones, roughly 90% of them appearing once. This sample comprised CD8+ T cells from peripheral blood mononuclear cells, obtained in the third trimester of pregnancy. Receptors were obtained from a female donor in good health, enrolled as a control in a pregnancy study.

The chain links TRBV30 to TRBJ1-1, with 7 bases identical to TRBD1. The CDR3 is 13 residues long. Germline CDR1 reads GTSNPN; CDR2 reads SVGIG (reference sequence). The junction had 3 bases not matched to a gene; V was cut back by 5 bases and J by 0 bases. The DNA for the CDR3 is TGTGCCTGGGTAGGGGGCCTGAACACTGAAGCTTTCTTT. Amino acid sequence: CAWVGGLNTEAFF.

The rearrangement uses TRBV7-6 and TRBJ2-7; D unclear. CDR1 is SGHVS and CDR2 is FNYEAQ in the germline V gene. Trimming removed 2 bases at V and 6 bases at J, with 11 bases between. The CDR3 loop spans 13 amino acids. CDR3 sequence: CASSLNSRSEQYF. CDR3 in DNA: TGTGCCAGCAGCTTAAATAGTCGGTCCGAGCAGTACTTC.

J is TRBJ2-3 and V is TRBV4-3, with 11 bases matching TRBD2. The germline gives CDR1 LGHNA, CDR2 YSLEER. This CDR3 has 16 residues. V was clipped by 0 bases and J by 5 bases; unmatched bases: 4. CDR3 in amino acids: CASSQDLAGGIDTQYF. In DNA, the CDR3 is TGCGCCAGCAGCCAAGATTTAGCGGGGGGGATAGATACGCAGTATTTT.

About this clone: One junction end disagrees with the germline gene, perhaps due to a read error. The rearrangement uses TRBV5-4 and TRBJ1-1; D gene ambiguous. This CDR3 comprises 13 residues. CDR1 and CDR2 (germline): SGHNT, YYREEE (reference sequence). The CDR3 spells CAGSLAAAVEAFF. The CDR3 nucleotides are TGTGCCGGCAGCTTGGCCGCGGCAGTTGAAGCTTTCTTT.

The V gene is TRBV10-3, the J gene TRBJ2-3; 8 bases agree with TRBD1. The CDR3 sequence is 14 residues long. V lost 8 bases to trimming and J lost 4 bases; unmatched junction nucleotides: 8. Per germline, CDR1 ENHRY and CDR2 SYGVKD. CDR3 DNA sequence: TGTGCCATCGCTGCTCAGGGGGCTTCAGATACGCAGTATTTT. This sequence encodes CAIAAQGASDTQYF.

The V call is TRBV19, the J call TRBJ2-1; D is perhaps TRBD1 (5 bases). This CDR3 has 13 amino acids. The V gene's germline CDR1 is LNHDA and CDR2 SQIVND (reference sequence). Deletions cut 9 bases from V and 6 bases from J, with 15 bases between. CDR3 sequence (DNA): TGTGCCAGCCTACAGGAATTGTCCAATGAGCAGTTCTTC. Translating gives CASLQELSNEQFF.

The V gene is TRBV27, the J gene TRBJ2-1; 7 nucleotides agree with TRBD2. CDR1 is MNHEY, CDR2 SMNVEV, per germline (reference sequence). CDR3 length: 13 amino acids. V dropped 7 bases and J dropped 5; count of bases not matched to a gene: 5. CDR3 region: CASNHGGDNEQFF. CDR3 bases: TGTGCCAGCAACCATGGGGGGGACAATGAGCAGTTCTTC.

The chain couples TRBV6-1 to TRBJ2-3; 10 bases fit TRBD2. CDR3 length: 15 amino acids. Germline V CDR1 and CDR2: MNHNS, SASEGT. The V and J ends lost 3 bases and 2 bases, in that order; junction bases with no gene match: 2. The CDR3 spells CASSDTSGTTDTQYF. The CDR3 DNA sequence: TGTGCCAGCAGTGATACTAGCGGGACCACAGATACGCAGTATTTT.

The V call is TRBV13, the J call TRBJ2-7; D is possibly TRBD2 (5 bases). The germline V and J ends were trimmed by 4 bases and 4 bases, with 11 bases remaining between them. The germline V gene encodes CDR1 PRHDT and CDR2 FYEKMQ (reference sequence). The CDR3 runs 13 residues. CDR3 residues: CASSSYRGYEQYF. DNA of the CDR3: TGTGCCAGCAGCTCATACCGGGGATACGAGCAGTACTTC.

This chain links TRBV6-5 with TRBJ2-7, with 7 bases that match TRBD2. Per the germline V gene, CDR1 is MNHEY and CDR2 is SVGAGI. This CDR3 comprises 15 residues. V trimming: 2 bases; J trimming: 2 bases; junction bases outside the gene matches: 6. CDR3 nucleotides: TGTGCCAGCAGTTACGGGGGGGTTGTTACCTACGAGCAGTACTTC. This gives the protein CASSYGGVVTYEQYF.

The chain couples TRBV11-2 to TRBJ2-5; tentatively, D is TRBD2 (5 bases). The V gene's germline CDR1 is SGHAT and CDR2 FQNNGV. The CDR3 sequence is 16 residues long. Trimming took 5 bases from V and 0 from J, leaving 16 bases between them. The CDR3 bases are TGTGCCAGCAGCCCCCGAGGCCTGGGAGACCAAGAGACCCAGTACTTC. It yields the protein CASSPRGLGDQETQYF.

The chain uses TRBV7-9 and TRBJ2-7; TRBD1 is a possible D gene (5 bases). Trimming cost V 3 bases and J 6 bases, with 9 bases left between them. Germline CDR1 SEHNR, CDR2 FQNEAQ (reference sequence). CDR3 length equals 12 residues. The DNA of the CDR3 is TGTGCCAGCAGCTTGGAAGGGGTCGAGCAGTACTTC. Its translation is CASSLEGVEQYF. The variable domain in full, completed from reference TRBV7-9 and TRBJ2-7, reads DTGVSQNPRHKITKRGQNVTFRCDPISEHNRLYWYRQTLGQGPEFLTYFQNEAQLEKSRLLSDRFSAERPKGSFSTLEIQRTEQGDSAMYLCASSLEGVEQYFGPGTRLTVT.

This clone was detected once. The rearrangement uses TRBV19 and TRBJ2-7, with 7 bases identical to TRBD1. Per germline, CDR1 LNHDA and CDR2 SQIVND (reference sequence). The CDR3 has 13 residues. J gave up 4 bases and V 4 bases, and 4 bases lay outside the gene matches. CDR3 sequence (DNA): TGTGCCAGTAGTAGGGGCAGGGGGTACGAGCAGTACTTC. It encodes CASSRGRGYEQYF.

V and J are TRBV5-8 and TRBJ1-6; TRBD1 matches 7 bases. The V gene's germline CDR1 is SGHTS and CDR2 YDEGEE. The CDR3 totals 16 residues. Trimming took 2 bases from V and 8 from J; bases not matched to a gene: 10. The CDR3 loop is CASSLIGDSGDSPLHF. As DNA, the CDR3 is TGTGCCAGCAGCTTAATCGGGGACAGTGGAGATTCACCCCTCCACTTT. The full variable domain, its missing parts supplied by reference TRBV5-8 and TRBJ1-6, is EAGVTQSPTHLIKTRGQQATLRCSPISGHTSVYWYQQALGLGLQFLLWYDEGEERNRGNFPPRFSGRQFPNYSSELNVNALELEDSALYLCASSLIGDSGDSPLHFGNGTRLTVT.

The rearrangement uses TRBV7-2 and TRBJ1-2; no definite D call. V lost 4 bases and J 7 bases, leaving 13 bases between the germline ends. The CDR3 is made up of 13 amino acids. Germline-derived CDR1 and CDR2 are SGHTA and FQGNSA. The CDR3 here is CASSSYAGFGYTF. CDR3 bases: TGTGCCAGCAGCTCGTACGCAGGATTTGGCTACACCTTC.

This clone has only one observation. The V call is TRBV9, the J call TRBJ1-2, with TRBD1 matching over 12 bases. The junction had 1 base not matched to a gene; V was cut back by 0 bases and J by 1 base. Per germline, CDR1 SGDLS and CDR2 YYNGEE. This CDR3 has 16 residues. The CDR3 DNA sequence: TGTGCCAGCAGCGTAGGGGACAGGGGGCTTAACTATGGCTACACCTTC. Amino acid sequence: CASSVGDRGLNYGYTF.

This chain connects TRBV27 to TRBJ2-5; maybe TRBD1 (6 bases). The V end lost 5 bases, the J end lost 7 bases, and 14 bases lay between the germline ends. The CDR3 is 13 residues long. The germline gives CDR1 MNHEY, CDR2 SMNVEV (reference sequence). As DNA, the CDR3 is TGTGCCAGCAGTCCGGGACAATGGAGGACCCAGTACTTC. This translates into CASSPGQWRTQYF.

V is TRBV28 and J is TRBJ2-7; TRBD1 aligns across 8 bases. This CDR3 contains 16 residues. Germline trimming cut 3 bases from V and 3 bases from J; bases unmatched to any gene: 10. Germline assignment: CDR1 MDHEN and CDR2 SYDVKM. CDR3 residues: CASSLGPRQGYYEQYF. CDR3 DNA: TGTGCCAGCAGTTTGGGGCCCCGACAGGGGTACTACGAGCAGTACTTC.

The chain couples TRBV7-9 to TRBJ1-5; D is perhaps TRBD1 (6 bases). The CDR3 consists of 15 residues. Trimming shortened V by 4 bases and J by 4 bases, and 14 bases separated the two germline ends. Looked up from germline, CDR1 is SEHNR and CDR2 is FQNEAQ (reference sequence). DNA of the CDR3: TGTGCCAGCAGCTCAGAAGACAGGCGGAATCAGCCCCAGCATTTT. Translating it yields CASSSEDRRNQPQHF.

The V and J genes are TRBV4-3 and TRBJ1-2; no definite D call. The CDR3 extends over 14 amino acids. The germline V gene encodes CDR1 LGHNA and CDR2 YSLEER. Trimming cost V 1 base and J 5 bases, with 11 bases left between them. Here the CDR3 DNA reads TGCGCCAGCAGCCAAGGTCTTTCCGAGTATGGCTACACCTTC. Translating it yields CASSQGLSEYGYTF.

This clone was observed once. This chain uses TRBV18 with TRBJ1-4, with 8 bases identical to TRBD1. V shed 3 bases and J 2 bases; nucleotides not matched to a gene: 5. The V gene's germline CDR1 is KGHSH and CDR2 LQKENI. The CDR3 is 16 residues long. The chain's CDR3 is CASSPSDRGTNEKLFF. The DNA for the CDR3 is TGTGCCAGCTCACCGTCCGACAGGGGCACTAATGAAAAACTGTTTTTT.

V gene TRBV28 combines with J gene TRBJ1-1, with TRBD1 identical over 10 bases. The CDR3 length is 19 residues. CDR1 is MDHEN, CDR2 SYDVKM, per germline. V shed 5 bases and J 0 bases; nucleotides not matched to a gene: 15. The CDR3 DNA is TGTGCCAGCAGTATTTCGGGACAGGGGAGTTGGGGCATGAACACTGAAGCTTTCTTT. As protein: CASSISGQGSWGMNTEAFF.

V usage is TRBV14 and J usage is TRBJ2-3, with 9 bases matching TRBD2. This CDR3 region has 16 residues. Germline lookup yields CDR1 SGHDN and CDR2 FVKESK. V was pared by 2 bases and J by 4 bases, with 7 bases of the junction left unmatched. The CDR3 DNA reads as TGTGCCAGCAGCCAAACAGCGGGGGGAGGTGCAGATACGCAGTATTTT. Amino acids: CASSQTAGGGADTQYF.

This clone was detected a few times. The chain employs TRBV4-3 and TRBJ2-2, with unresolved D. The CDR3 is made up of 15 amino acids. Trimming shortened V by 3 bases and J by 6 bases, and 14 bases separated the two germline ends. The germline gives CDR1 LGHNA, CDR2 YSLEER. The CDR3 region is CASSQGSRLAGELFF. CDR3 coding DNA: TGCGCCAGCAGCCAGGGTAGTAGACTGGCCGGGGAGCTGTTTTTT.

V gene TRBV27 combines with J gene TRBJ2-7, with 7 bases that match TRBD1. The CDR3 spans 13 residues. The junction had 1 base not matched to a gene; V was cut back by 4 bases and J by 1 base. Per the germline V gene, CDR1 is MNHEY and CDR2 is SMNVEV (reference sequence). CDR3 in DNA: TGTGCCAGCAGTTGGGACAGATCCTACGAGCAGTACTTC. Translating gives CASSWDRSYEQYF.